The T cell receptor beta chain under discussion was sequenced for a study of graft-versus-host responses after intestinal transplantation. In the study overall: Transplant recipients had multivisceral, liver-intestinal, or isolated intestinal grafts. Recipients uniformly received anti-thymocyte globulin induction, followed by tacrolimus and steroids for approximately 3 years.

The germline V gene has CDR1 MDHEN and CDR2 SYDVKM. This CDR3 is built from 13 residues. V was pared by 2 bases and J by 8 bases, with 12 bases between. As to this clone: The antigen remains unidentified.

TCRdb's table, derived via immunoSEQ multiplex PCR, lists solely in-frame clones and lacks some. The sample has more than 85,000 clones, roughly four fifths seen once. The study, taken as a whole, reports: Early post-transplant declines in HvG were associated with peak levels of circulating GvH clones. Among recipient marrow samples, GvH clones were found; some appeared first in ileum or blood.

The sequence was obtained from a human donor who received an intestinal transplant. The chain has TRBV28 and TRBJ1-2, with D uncertain. Source: unstimulated CD4+ T cells sorted from spleen or lymph node cells, taken before intestinal transplant. The CDR3 loop reads CASSLISRVGYTF. The CDR3 nucleotides are TGTGCCAGCAGTTTAATCTCACGGGTCGGCTACACCTTC.